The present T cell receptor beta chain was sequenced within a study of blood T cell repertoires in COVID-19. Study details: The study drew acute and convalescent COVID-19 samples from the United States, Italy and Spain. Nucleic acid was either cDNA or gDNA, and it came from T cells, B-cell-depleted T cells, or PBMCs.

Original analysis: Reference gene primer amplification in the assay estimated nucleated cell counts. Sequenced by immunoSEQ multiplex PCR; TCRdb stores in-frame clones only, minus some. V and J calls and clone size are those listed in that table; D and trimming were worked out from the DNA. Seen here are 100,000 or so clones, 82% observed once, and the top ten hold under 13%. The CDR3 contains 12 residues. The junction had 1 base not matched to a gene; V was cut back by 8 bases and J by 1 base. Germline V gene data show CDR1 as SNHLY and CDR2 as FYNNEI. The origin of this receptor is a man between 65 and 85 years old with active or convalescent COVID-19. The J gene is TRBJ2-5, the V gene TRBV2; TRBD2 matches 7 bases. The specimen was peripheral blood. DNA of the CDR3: TGTGCCAGCGGGGAGGGCCAAGAGACCCAGTACTTC. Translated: CASGEGQETQYF. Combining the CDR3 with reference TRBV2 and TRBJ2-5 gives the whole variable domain EPEVTQTPSHQVTQMGQEVILRCVPISNHLYFYWYRQILGQKVEFLVSFYNNEISEKSEIFDDQFSVERPDGSNFTLKIRSTKLEDSAMYFCASGEGQETQYFGPGTRLLVL.